This TCR beta chain derives from a study of blood T cell repertoires in COVID-19. About the research overall: The United States, Italy and Spain were the sources of the acute and convalescent COVID-19 samples. PBMCs, B-cell-depleted T cells, or T cells were the source of the cDNA or gDNA that made up the material.

Per the original methods: Researchers report that nucleated cell counts were estimated from reference gene primer amplification. TCRdb keeps only in-frame clones here, not all; method: immunoSEQ multiplex PCR. That table supplies the V and J calls and clone size; D and trimming were determined from the DNA. The table records about 190,000 clones, 75% to 90% of them present only once. V lost 6 bases, J lost 4 bases, and 14 bases lay in between. Germline values: CDR1 MNHEY, CDR2 SMNVEV (reference sequence). The CDR3 runs 14 residues. The gene calls are TRBV27 and TRBJ2-3; the D gene is possibly TRBD2 (7 bases). This receptor was identified in a man aged 35-49 years with acute or convalescent COVID-19. Sequences were obtained from peripheral blood. The CDR3 bases are TGTGCCAGCAGACCCGGGGGGCGAGCAGATACGCAGTATTTT. This codes for CASRPGGRADTQYF.